This T cell receptor (beta chain) was observed in a study of identifying expanded T cells in peripheral blood. Study-level points and caveats: Approximately 2-week clone count variance significantly increased as total template count grew.

The V gene's germline CDR1 is SNHLY and CDR2 FYNNEI. CDR3 length: 20 residues. The V end lost 6 bases, the J end lost 0 bases, and 24 bases lay between the germline ends. Collection occurred without any documented infections or immune events in donors. Comments on this clone: Its cognate antigen is unknown.

Here immunoSEQ multiplex PCR was the method, and the copy in TCRdb shows in-frame clones only, minus some. Here the sample spans around 80,000 clones, about 90% being singletons. The TCR was taken from a person aged 18 to 70 in good health. The V and J genes are TRBV2 and TRBJ1-6; D might be TRBD1 (5 bases). Sequencing used blood. CDR3 bases: TGTGCCAGCAGCGCGAGGGTGGGGGTAGATGGCAGCTCCTATAATTCACCCCTCCACTTT. This translates into CASSARVGVDGSSYNSPLHF.